One T cell receptor (beta chain) is described in this entry. TCRdb passed the RACE reads through MiXCR, listing each CDR3 protein once. The sample yields about 99,000 distinct CDR3 sequences, under 15% seen once. Time point indicated: patch test 1, 2 weeks after DPC sensitization. This sample's treatment: therapeutic diphenylcyclopropenone sensitization with weekly scalp DPC. The sample originates from a study of human T cells and chemical hapten exposure. Study information: An area of 2 cm by approximately 2.1 cm on upper inner arm skin received 2% DPC for sensitization.

This receptor was identified in a woman aged 35 to 49 with alopecia areata. Some clones in this sample may be carry-over from other donors' samples. The sample consisted of whole blood, taken in connection with sensitization to the hapten diphenylcyclopropenone (DPC).

The CDR3 protein is CASSLWGPNQETQYF. The CDR3, as DNA: TGTGCCAGCAGTTTATGGGGACCGAACCAAGAGACCCAGTACTTC. This chain connects TRBV28 to TRBJ2-5; D is possibly TRBD1 or TRBD2 (5 bases each). The germline CDR1 and CDR2 sequences are MDHEN and SYDVKM. This CDR3 is built from 15 residues. Trimming cost V 0 bases and J 0 bases, with 8 bases left between them.